This paragraph reports one T cell receptor (beta chain). What it binds is unknown. A minimum of 6 million PBMCs was isolated per sample. The sample is drawn from a study of blood T cells in healthy people across ages. Overall study results and limits: Older age went with lower TCR beta diversity per million T cells, in a roughly linear way. Naive CD4+ cells and diversity were both higher in long-lived donors than in aged donors.

Germline assignment: CDR1 DFQATT and CDR2 SNEGSKA (reference sequence). CDR3 length equals 12 residues. The V gene end was trimmed by 3 bases and the J gene end by 14 bases; junction bases not matched to a gene: 8. Next came a second PCR, run for about 6 to 12 cycles, which used a sample-barcoded 5' primer along with a J-beta primer mix. Carrying 12 random nucleotides, a template-switch adaptor labeled each individual cDNA molecule. TCRdb analysed the 5' RACE reads with MiXCR anew, one entry per CDR3 protein. The sample shows around 1.5 million distinct CDR3 sequences, approximately 40% of them seen only once.

Sequenced: blood. This clonotype was obtained from a woman aged 18-29 years in good health. V is TRBV20-1 and J is TRBJ2-1, with 9 bases fitting TRBD2. The CDR3 reads CSARGIAGEEFF. In DNA form, the CDR3 reads TGCAGTGCTAGGGGCATAGCGGGAGAAGAGTTCTTC.